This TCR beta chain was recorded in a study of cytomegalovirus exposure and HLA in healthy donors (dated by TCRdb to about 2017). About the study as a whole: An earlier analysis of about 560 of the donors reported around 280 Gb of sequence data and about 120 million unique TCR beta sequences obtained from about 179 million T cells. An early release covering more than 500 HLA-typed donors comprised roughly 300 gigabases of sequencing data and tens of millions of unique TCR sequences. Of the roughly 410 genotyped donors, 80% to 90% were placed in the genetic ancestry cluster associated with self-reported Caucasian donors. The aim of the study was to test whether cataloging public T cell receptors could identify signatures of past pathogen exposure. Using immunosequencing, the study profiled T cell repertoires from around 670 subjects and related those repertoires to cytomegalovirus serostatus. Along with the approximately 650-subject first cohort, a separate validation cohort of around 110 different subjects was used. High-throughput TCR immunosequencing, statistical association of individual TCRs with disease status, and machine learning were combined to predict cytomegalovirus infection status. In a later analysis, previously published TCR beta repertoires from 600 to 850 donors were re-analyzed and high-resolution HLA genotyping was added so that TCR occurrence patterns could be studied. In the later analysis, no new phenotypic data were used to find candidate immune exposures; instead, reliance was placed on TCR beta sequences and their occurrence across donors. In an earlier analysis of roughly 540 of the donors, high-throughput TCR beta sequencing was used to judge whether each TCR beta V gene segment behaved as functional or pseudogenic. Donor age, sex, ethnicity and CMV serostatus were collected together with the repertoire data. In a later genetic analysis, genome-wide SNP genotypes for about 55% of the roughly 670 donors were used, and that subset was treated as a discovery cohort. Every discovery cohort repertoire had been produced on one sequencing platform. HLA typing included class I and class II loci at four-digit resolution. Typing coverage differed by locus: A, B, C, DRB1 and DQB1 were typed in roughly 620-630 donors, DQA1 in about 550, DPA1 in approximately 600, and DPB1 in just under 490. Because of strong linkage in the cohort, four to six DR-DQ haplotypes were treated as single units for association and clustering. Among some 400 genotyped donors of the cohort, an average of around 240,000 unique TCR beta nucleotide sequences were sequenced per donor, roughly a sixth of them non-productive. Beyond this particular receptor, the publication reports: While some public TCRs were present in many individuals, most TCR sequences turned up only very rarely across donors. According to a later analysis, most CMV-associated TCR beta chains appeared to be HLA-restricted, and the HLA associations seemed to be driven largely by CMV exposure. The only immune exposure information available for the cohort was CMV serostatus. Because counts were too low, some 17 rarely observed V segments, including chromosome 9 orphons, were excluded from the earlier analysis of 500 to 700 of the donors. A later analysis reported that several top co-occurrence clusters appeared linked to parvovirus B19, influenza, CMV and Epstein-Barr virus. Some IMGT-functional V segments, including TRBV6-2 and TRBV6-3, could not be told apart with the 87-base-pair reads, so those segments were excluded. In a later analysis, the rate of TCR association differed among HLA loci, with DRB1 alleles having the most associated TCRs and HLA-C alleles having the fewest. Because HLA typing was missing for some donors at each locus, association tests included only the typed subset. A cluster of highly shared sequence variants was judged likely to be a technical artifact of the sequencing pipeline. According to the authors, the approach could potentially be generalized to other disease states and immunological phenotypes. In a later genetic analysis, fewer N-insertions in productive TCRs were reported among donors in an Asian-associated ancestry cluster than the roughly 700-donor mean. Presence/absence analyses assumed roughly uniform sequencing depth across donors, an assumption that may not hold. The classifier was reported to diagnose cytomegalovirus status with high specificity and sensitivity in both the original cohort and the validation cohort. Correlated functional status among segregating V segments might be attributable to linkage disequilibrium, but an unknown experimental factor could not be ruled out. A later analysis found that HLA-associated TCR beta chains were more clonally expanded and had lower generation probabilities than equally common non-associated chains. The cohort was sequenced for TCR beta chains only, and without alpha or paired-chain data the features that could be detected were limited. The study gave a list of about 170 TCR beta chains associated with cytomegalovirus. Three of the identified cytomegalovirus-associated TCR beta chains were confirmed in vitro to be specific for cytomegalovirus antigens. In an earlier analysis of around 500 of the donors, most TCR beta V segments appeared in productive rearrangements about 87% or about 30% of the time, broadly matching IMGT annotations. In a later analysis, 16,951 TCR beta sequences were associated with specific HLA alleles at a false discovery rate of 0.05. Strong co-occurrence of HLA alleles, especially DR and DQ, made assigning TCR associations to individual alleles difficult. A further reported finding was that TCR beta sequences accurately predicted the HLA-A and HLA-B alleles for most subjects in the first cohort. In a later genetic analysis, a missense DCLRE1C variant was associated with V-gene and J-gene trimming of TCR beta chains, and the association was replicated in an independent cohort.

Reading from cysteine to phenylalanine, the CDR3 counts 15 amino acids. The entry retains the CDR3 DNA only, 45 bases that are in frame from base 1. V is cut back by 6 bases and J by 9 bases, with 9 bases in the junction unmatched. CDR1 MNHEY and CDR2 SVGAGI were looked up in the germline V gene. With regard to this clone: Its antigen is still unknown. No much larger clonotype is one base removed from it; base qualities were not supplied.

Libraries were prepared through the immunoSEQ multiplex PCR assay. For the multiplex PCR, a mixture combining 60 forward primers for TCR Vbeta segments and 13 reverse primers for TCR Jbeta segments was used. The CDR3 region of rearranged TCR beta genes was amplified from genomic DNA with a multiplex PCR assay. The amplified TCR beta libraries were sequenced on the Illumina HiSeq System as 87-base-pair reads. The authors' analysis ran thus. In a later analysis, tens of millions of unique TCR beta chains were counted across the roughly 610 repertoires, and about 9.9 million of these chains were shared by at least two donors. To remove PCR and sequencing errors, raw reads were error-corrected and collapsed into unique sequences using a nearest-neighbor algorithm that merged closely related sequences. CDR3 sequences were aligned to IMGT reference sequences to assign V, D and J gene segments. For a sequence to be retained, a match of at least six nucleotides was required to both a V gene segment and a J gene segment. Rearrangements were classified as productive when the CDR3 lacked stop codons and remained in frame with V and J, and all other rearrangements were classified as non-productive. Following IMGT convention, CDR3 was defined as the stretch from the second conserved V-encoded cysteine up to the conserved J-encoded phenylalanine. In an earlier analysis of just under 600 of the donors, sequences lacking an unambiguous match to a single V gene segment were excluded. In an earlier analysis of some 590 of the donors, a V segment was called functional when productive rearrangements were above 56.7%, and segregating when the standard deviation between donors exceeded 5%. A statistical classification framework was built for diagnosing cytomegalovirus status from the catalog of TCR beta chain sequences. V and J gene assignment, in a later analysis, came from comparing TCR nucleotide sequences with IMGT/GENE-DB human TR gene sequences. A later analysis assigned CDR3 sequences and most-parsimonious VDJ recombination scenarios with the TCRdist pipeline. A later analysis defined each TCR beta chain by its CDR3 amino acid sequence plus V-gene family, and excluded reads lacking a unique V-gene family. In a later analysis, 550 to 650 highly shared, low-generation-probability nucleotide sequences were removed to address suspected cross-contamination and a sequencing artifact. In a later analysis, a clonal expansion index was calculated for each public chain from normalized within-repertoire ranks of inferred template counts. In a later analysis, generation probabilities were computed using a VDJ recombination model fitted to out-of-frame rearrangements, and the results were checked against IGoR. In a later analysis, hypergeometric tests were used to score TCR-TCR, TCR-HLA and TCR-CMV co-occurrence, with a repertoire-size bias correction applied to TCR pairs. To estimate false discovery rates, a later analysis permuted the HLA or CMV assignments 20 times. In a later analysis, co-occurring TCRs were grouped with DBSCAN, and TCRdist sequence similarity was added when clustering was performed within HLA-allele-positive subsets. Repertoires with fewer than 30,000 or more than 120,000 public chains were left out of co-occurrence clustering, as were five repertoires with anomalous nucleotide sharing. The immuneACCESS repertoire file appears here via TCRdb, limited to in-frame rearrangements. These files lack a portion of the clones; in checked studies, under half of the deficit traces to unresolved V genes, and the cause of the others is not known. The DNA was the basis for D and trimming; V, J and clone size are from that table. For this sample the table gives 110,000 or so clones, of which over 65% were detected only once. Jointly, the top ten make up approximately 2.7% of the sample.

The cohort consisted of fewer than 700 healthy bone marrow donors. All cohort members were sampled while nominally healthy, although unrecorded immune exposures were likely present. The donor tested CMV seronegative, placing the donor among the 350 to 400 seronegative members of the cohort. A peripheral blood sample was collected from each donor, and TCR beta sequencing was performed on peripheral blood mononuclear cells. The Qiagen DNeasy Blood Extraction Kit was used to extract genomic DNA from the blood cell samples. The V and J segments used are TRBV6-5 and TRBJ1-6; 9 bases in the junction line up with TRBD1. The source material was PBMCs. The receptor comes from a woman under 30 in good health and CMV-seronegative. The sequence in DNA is TGTGCCAGCAGCCGAGGACAGGGGCGTAGTTCACCCCTCCACTTT. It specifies CASSRGQGRSSPLHF.